The T cell receptor (beta chain) described here comes from a study of control samples from healthy donors and cancer patients. The ends were cut back, 1 base at V and 0 bases at J, with 13 bases in the middle. Germline CDR1 is MGHRA and CDR2 is YSYEKL. CDR3 length equals 17 residues. Assay used: immunoSEQ multiplex PCR; TCRdb lists only in-frame clones, some missing. The data show under 95,000 clones, about 80% seen once. The sample consisted of blood. The clonotype was recovered from a man aged 50-60 years in good health. The chain recombines TRBV4-1 with TRBJ2-1; D possibly corresponds to TRBD2 (6 bases). The CDR3 bases are TGCGCCAGCAGCCAAGTGGGGGGAAGGAGCTCCTACAATGAGCAGTTCTTC. This codes for CASSQVGGRSSYNEQFF.